The TCR beta chain under discussion was sequenced for a study of Ad26.COV2.S vaccination and SARS-CoV-2 variants. Repertoires were generated with immunoSEQ multiplex PCR, while TCRdb's copy carries only in-frame clones and drops some. The table includes some 180,000 clones, around nine tenths detected once. The V gene's germline CDR1 is MRHNA and CDR2 SNTAGT. The V and J ends lost 9 bases and 0 bases respectively, with 21 bases between them. The CDR3 contains 17 residues. Concerning this clone: Its target is unknown.

Study-wide results and limits: Reported findings describe substantial breadth in spike-specific CD8+ and CD4+ T cell responses following vaccination. Using TCR breadth and depth analyses may have led to underestimated total T cell responses. Among vaccine recipients, spike-specific TCR breadth exceeded that of placebo recipients.

The sequence was collected from a human donor who had recovered from COVID-19. V and J are TRBV6-4 and TRBJ1-5; D gene unclear. The sequencing here drew on peripheral blood, taken after recovery from COVID-19. The CDR3 sequence: CARRGLRQTYSNQPQHF. The CDR3 nucleotides are TGTGCCAGAAGAGGGTTGAGGCAGACTTATAGCAATCAGCCCCAGCATTTT.